These 29 T cell receptor beta chains came from one sample sequenced in a study of shared clonotypes between healthy human individuals (dated by TCRdb to 2018 to 2020). The library came from the immunoSEQ multiplex PCR assay. The clones in this table, taken by TCRdb from immuneACCESS, are in-frame only. Not every clone is retained; where verified, under half of the shortfall comes from an unresolved V gene, and the cause of the rest is unknown. The sample table lists hundreds of thousands of clones, about three quarters of them with a count of one. Jointly, the top ten make up less than 2% of the sample. Material: memory CD4+ T cells sorted from blood. The sample's cell subset or site label, in plain terms: CD45RA-negative fraction. These receptors came from a woman aged 30 to 39 in good health.

The chain is built from TRBV5-1 and TRBJ2-7; 8 bases agree with TRBD2. Germline V gene lookup returns CDR1 SGHRS and CDR2 YFSETQ. Trimming at V came to 4 bases and at J to 2 bases, leaving 5 bases not matched to a gene. The CDR3 is 14 residues long. In DNA form, the CDR3 reads TGCGCCAGCAGCCAGACTAGCGAGCCCTACGAGCAGTACTTC. Encoded protein: CASSQTSEPYEQYF.

Only one count was recorded for this clone. The chain combines TRBV11-2 with TRBJ1-5; D perhaps matches TRBD1 (6 bases). Trimming took 5 bases from V and 4 from J, leaving 9 bases between them. Germline loops: CDR1 SGHAT, CDR2 FQNNGV. CDR3 length: 13 residues. Written as DNA, the CDR3 is TGTGCCAGCAGCCGACAGGCGAATCAGCCCCAGCATTTT. It encodes CASSRQANQPQHF.

J is TRBJ2-1 and V is TRBV4-1; TRBD2 matches at 7 bases. Germline CDR1 MGHRA, CDR2 YSYEKL. V shed 3 bases, J shed 4 bases, and the junction held 9 bases outside the gene matches. The CDR3 totals 16 residues. CDR3 bases: TGCGCCAGCAGCCAGGCTAGCGGAGCTAGGTACAATGAGCAGTTCTTC. Amino acids: CASSQASGARYNEQFF.

CDR3 coding DNA: TGTGCCAGCACCACACCAGGGGGAGCGGGACAGAAGAACACTGAAGCTTTCTTT. Protein product: CASTTPGGAGQKNTEAFF. This chain links TRBV5-4 with TRBJ1-1, with 7 positions matching TRBD1. Trimming cost V 6 bases and J 1 base; bases outside gene matches: 18. The germline gives CDR1 SGHNT, CDR2 YYREEE (reference sequence). The CDR3 length is 18 residues.

This chain joins TRBV5-6 and TRBJ2-3, with TRBD2 matching 10 bases. The V gene end was trimmed by 4 bases and the J gene end by 7 bases; junction bases not matched to a gene: 9. CDR1 is SGHDT, CDR2 YYEEEE, per germline. The CDR3 spans 15 residues. The CDR3 here is CASSPTTSGSHTQYF. In DNA form, the CDR3 reads TGTGCCAGCAGCCCTACGACTAGCGGGTCACATACGCAGTATTTT.

The rearrangement uses TRBV25-1 and TRBJ1-4; 7 bases are shared with TRBD1. The V gene end was trimmed by 1 base and the J gene end by 3 bases; junction bases not matched to a gene: 11. The CDR3 runs to 18 residues. Looked up from germline, CDR1 is MGHDK and CDR2 is SYGVNS. CDR3 residues: CASSELPSPGQPNEKLFF. The CDR3 nucleotides read TGTGCCAGCAGTGAATTACCCAGTCCGGGACAGCCTAATGAAAAACTGTTTTTT.

The rearrangement links TRBV6-5 to TRBJ1-1; possible D gene TRBD1, 5 bases. With 11 bases removed from V and 0 bases from J, the gap between germline ends came to 13 bases. Germline loops: CDR1 MNHEY, CDR2 SVGAGI. This CDR3 region has 13 residues. CDR3 bases: TGTGCCGCAAAGGGGATTATGAACACTGAAGCTTTCTTT. Encoded protein: CAAKGIMNTEAFF.

This chain connects TRBV5-1 to TRBJ2-1; 11 bases line up with TRBD2. There are 15 residues in the CDR3. CDR1 is SGHRS, CDR2 YFSETQ, per germline. V trimming: 5 bases; J trimming: 9 bases; junction bases outside the gene matches: 10. The CDR3 loop reads CASRTTSGIYGEQFF. The DNA of the CDR3 is TGCGCCAGCAGAACGACTAGCGGGATATACGGTGAGCAGTTCTTC.

The chain couples TRBV6-5 to TRBJ2-7, with D unclear. Between the trimmed V and J ends, which lost 2 bases and 2 bases, there was a span of 13 bases. In germline, CDR1 is MNHEY, CDR2 SVGAGI. The CDR3 contains 15 residues. The CDR3 loop is CASSYDERPTYEQYF. The CDR3, as DNA: TGTGCCAGCAGTTACGACGAGCGCCCGACCTACGAGCAGTACTTC.

This clone was detected a few times. Other nucleotide sequences from this sample produce the same CDR3. The J gene is TRBJ2-2, the V gene TRBV18, with D uncertain. The length of the CDR3 is 12 residues. V lost 1 base and J lost 7, with 4 bases in between. CDR1 and CDR2 (germline): KGHSH, LQKENI. In DNA, the CDR3 is TGTGCCAGCTCACCACTGGACGGGGAGCTGTTTTTT. This sequence encodes CASSPLDGELFF.

This rearrangement joins TRBV28 to TRBJ1-2; tentatively, D is TRBD1 (5 bases). Deletions cut 2 bases from V and 6 bases from J, with 10 bases between. The V gene's germline CDR1 is MDHEN and CDR2 SYDVKM. This CDR3 is 13 amino acids long. CDR3 sequence reads: CASSLVGRDGYTF. As DNA, the CDR3 is TGTGCCAGCAGTTTAGTGGGCAGGGATGGCTACACCTTC.

The chain carries TRBV5-6 and TRBJ1-1, with D maybe TRBD1 (5 bases). V was shortened by 5 bases and J by 3 bases, with 11 bases between the two germline ends. Germline CDR1 SGHDT, CDR2 YYEEEE. The CDR3 length is 13 residues. CDR3 sequence reads: CASRTTGHTEAFF. The CDR3 nucleotides read TGTGCCAGCAGAACTACAGGCCACACTGAAGCTTTCTTT.

This rearrangement joins TRBV5-8 to TRBJ1-1, with D possibly being TRBD1 (5 bases). This CDR3 has 13 amino acids. Trimming removed 5 bases at V and 6 bases at J, with 14 bases between. Looked up from germline, CDR1 is SGHTS and CDR2 is YDEGEE. The DNA for the CDR3 is TGTGCCAGCAGGACTAAGGGGAGGCCTGAAGCTTTCTTT. Protein sequence: CASRTKGRPEAFF.

The gene calls are TRBV7-3 and TRBJ2-7; 7 nucleotides align to TRBD2. Germline V lookup: CDR1 SGHTA, CDR2 FQGTGA. The CDR3 length is 16 residues. V shed 5 bases, J shed 3 bases, and the junction held 13 bases outside the gene matches. CDR3 coding DNA: TGTGCCAGCAGCCCTAGCGGAGCGGGGCCCTTCTACGAGCAGTACTTC. Translated, it gives CASSPSGAGPFYEQYF.

The chain links TRBV27 to TRBJ1-2; the match to TRBD1 covers 10 bases. Per the germline V gene, CDR1 is MNHEY and CDR2 is SMNVEV (reference sequence). V shed 6 bases and J 8 bases; nucleotides not matched to a gene: 6. The CDR3 loop spans 13 amino acids. CDR3 protein: CASRSGQGDGYTF. CDR3 DNA sequence: TGTGCCAGCAGAAGTGGACAGGGGGACGGCTACACCTTC.

This chain uses TRBV6-4 with TRBJ1-2; TRBD1 agrees at 9 bases. V was pared by 3 bases and J by 8 bases, with 13 bases of the junction left unmatched. The V gene's germline CDR1 is MRHNA and CDR2 SNTAGT. CDR3 length equals 16 residues. CDR3 protein: CASSDSNRGQASGYTF. DNA for the CDR3: TGTGCCAGCAGTGATTCTAACAGGGGGCAAGCCTCCGGCTACACCTTC.

This chain uses TRBV4-2 with TRBJ2-1; 10 bases are shared with TRBD1. Trimming took 4 bases from V and 6 from J; bases not matched to a gene: 6. This CDR3 is built from 15 residues. Germline V lookup: CDR1 LGHNA, CDR2 YNFKEQ. The CDR3 sequence is CASSPGTGAGNEQFF. In DNA form, the CDR3 reads TGTGCCAGCAGCCCGGGGACAGGGGCCGGCAATGAGCAGTTCTTC.

V usage is TRBV6-5 and J usage is TRBJ2-5; D is uncertain. V was pared by 5 bases and J by 10 bases, with 11 bases between. This CDR3 spans 11 amino acids. CDR1 and CDR2 (germline): MNHEY, SVGAGI. CDR3 bases: TGTGCCAGCAGTGAGAACTTGAGCCAGTACTTC. This encodes CASSENLSQYF.

This clone was recorded a few times. The chain carries TRBV19 and TRBJ2-2; D unclear. Trimming removed 6 bases from V and 0 bases from J, with 11 bases in between. Germline CDR1 LNHDA, CDR2 SQIVND (reference sequence). This CDR3 spans 15 amino acids. CDR3 nucleotide sequence: TGTGCCAGTAGAAAGACCCAGGCGAACACCGGGGAGCTGTTTTTT. It yields the protein CASRKTQANTGELFF.

The chain couples TRBV5-1 to TRBJ2-7; possible D gene TRBD1, 5 bases. This CDR3 has 13 residues. Germline V lookup: CDR1 SGHRS, CDR2 YFSETQ. Trimming removed 0 bases at V and 6 bases at J, with 10 bases between. CDR3 protein: CASSLAGRSEQYF. For the CDR3, the DNA is TGCGCCAGCAGCTTGGCAGGGCGCAGCGAGCAGTACTTC. Full variable domain (rest looked up from reference TRBV5-1 and TRBJ2-7): KAGVTQTPRYLIKTRGQQVTLSCSPISGHRSVSWYQQTPGQGLQFLFEYFSETQRNKGNFPGRFSGRQFSNSRSEMNVSTLELGDSALYLCASSLAGRSEQYFGPGTRLTVT.

The chain recombines TRBV19 with TRBJ2-7; 9 nucleotides agree with TRBD1. The CDR3 runs to 15 residues. Germline assignment: CDR1 LNHDA and CDR2 SQIVND (reference sequence). With V trimmed by 6 bases and J by 4 bases, 10 bases remained unmatched. This chain's CDR3 is CASSNPGTGSYEQYF. Written as DNA, the CDR3 is TGTGCCAGTAGCAATCCCGGGACAGGGTCTTACGAGCAGTACTTC. The whole variable domain, remainder taken from reference TRBV19 and TRBJ2-7, is DGGITQSPKYLFRKEGQNVTLSCEQNLNHDAMYWYRQDPGQGLRLIYYSQIVNDFQKGDIAEGYSVSREKKESFPLTVTSAQKNPTAFYLCASSNPGTGSYEQYFGPGTRLTVT.

This rearrangement joins TRBV11-2 to TRBJ2-6, with D tentatively TRBD2 (5 bases). CDR3 length: 15 residues. V shed 4 bases and J shed 2 bases, with 9 bases lying between them. CDR1 SGHAT and CDR2 FQNNGV come from the germline V gene. In nucleotides, the CDR3 is TGTGCCAGCAGCTCCGGAGGAGCTGGGGCCAACGTCCTGACTTTC. It is translated as CASSSGGAGANVLTF. The entire variable domain, with the rest obtained from reference TRBV11-2 and TRBJ2-6, is as follows: EAGVAQSPRYKIIEKRQSVAFWCNPISGHATLYWYQQILGQGPKLLIQFQNNGVVDDSQLPKDRFSAERLKGVDSTLKIQPAKLEDSAVYLCASSSGGAGANVLTFGAGSRLTVL.

The chain employs TRBV5-1 and TRBJ2-5, with D possibly being TRBD1 (5 bases). From germline, CDR1 is SGHRS and CDR2 YFSETQ. V was pared by 0 bases and J by 3 bases, with 6 bases between. The CDR3 is 13 residues long. DNA for the CDR3: TGCGCCAGCAGCTTGGGACAGAAAGAGACCCAGTACTTC. It translates to CASSLGQKETQYF.

CDR3 bases: TGTGCCAGCAGCTCCCGACTAGCGCGGAATGAGCAGTTCTTC. This encodes CASSSRLARNEQFF. The chain has TRBV7-2 and TRBJ2-1; TRBD2 matches 8 bases. The germline CDR1 and CDR2 sequences are SGHTA and FQGNSA. There are 14 residues in the CDR3. After removal of 4 bases from V and 7 bases from J, the junction contained 6 bases not matched to a gene. The full variable domain, with the rest looked up from reference TRBV7-2 and TRBJ2-1, is GAGVSQSPSNKVTEKGKDVELRCDPISGHTALYWYRQSLGQGLEFLIYFQGNSAPDKSGLPSDRFSAERTGGSVSTLTIQRTQQEDSAVYLCASSSRLARNEQFFGPGTRLTVL.

At least ten counts were recorded for this clone. This chain links TRBV2 with TRBJ2-1; tentative D call: TRBD2 (5 bases). CDR1 and CDR2 (germline): SNHLY, FYNNEI. The CDR3 length is 18 residues. The ends were cut back, 4 bases at V and 8 bases at J, with 27 bases in the middle. As DNA, the CDR3 is TGTGCCAGCAGTGGTAAAATACTAGTCAGTATCGGGTCGGATGAGCAGTTCTTC. It translates to CASSGKILVSIGSDEQFF. The whole variable domain, remainder taken from reference TRBV2 and TRBJ2-1, is EPEVTQTPSHQVTQMGQEVILRCVPISNHLYFYWYRQILGQKVEFLVSFYNNEISEKSEIFDDQFSVERPDGSNFTLKIRSTKLEDSAMYFCASSGKILVSIGSDEQFFGPGTRLTVL.

The rearrangement links TRBV28 to TRBJ1-2; a possible D gene is TRBD1 (6 bases). V was cut by 6 bases and J by 8 bases, with 13 bases left in between. Per the germline V gene, CDR1 is MDHEN and CDR2 is SYDVKM. The CDR3 totals 12 residues. The CDR3 spells CASRLNRVGYTF. The CDR3 DNA is TGTGCCAGCAGGTTAAACAGGGTAGGCTACACCTTC.

In the case of this clone: The same CDR3 is also encoded by other DNA sequences in this sample. The J gene is TRBJ2-1, the V gene TRBV14; 7 nucleotides agree with TRBD2. V was pared by 1 base and J by 0 bases, with 3 bases of the junction left unmatched. The CDR3 length is 16 residues. Per the germline V gene, CDR1 is SGHDN and CDR2 is FVKESK. The DNA of the CDR3 is TGTGCCAGCAGCCAAGTTGGCGGGAGCTCCTACAATGAGCAGTTCTTC. Residues: CASSQVGGSSYNEQFF. Variable domain in full (rest from reference TRBV14 and TRBJ2-1): EAGVTQFPSHSVIEKGQTVTLRCDPISGHDNLYWYRRVMGKEIKFLLHFVKESKQDESGMPNNRFLAERTGGTYSTLKVQPAELEDSGVYFCASSQVGGSSYNEQFFGPGTRLTVL.

The chain uses TRBV28 and TRBJ2-7; tentatively, D is TRBD1 (6 bases). Germline V gene lookup returns CDR1 MDHEN and CDR2 SYDVKM. The V gene lost 6 bases and the J gene lost 2 bases, with 14 bases spanning the gap. CDR3 length equals 14 residues. The CDR3 sequence is CASSSGTLTYEQYF. As DNA, the CDR3 is TGTGCCAGCAGCTCCGGGACACTTACCTACGAGCAGTACTTC.

The chain recombines TRBV7-9 with TRBJ2-7; 12 bases fit TRBD2. Germline trimming cut 5 bases from V and 7 bases from J; bases unmatched to any gene: 9. The V gene's germline CDR1 is SEHNR and CDR2 FQNEAQ (reference sequence). There are 15 residues in the CDR3. CDR3: CASSPWTSGIEEQYF. Here the CDR3 DNA reads TGTGCCAGCAGCCCTTGGACTAGCGGGATTGAAGAGCAGTACTTC.